Shown below are 27 T cell receptor beta chains from a single sample sequenced in a study of blood T cell repertoires in COVID-19. Profiled with immunoSEQ multiplex PCR; TCRdb holds only in-frame clones, not every one. The sample shows 400,000 to 500,000 clones, 85% to 90% of them seen only once. Input material: PBMCs or T cells enriched from blood (not recorded which). These receptors originate from a woman aged 40 to 55 who had recovered from COVID-19.

The chain carries TRBV10-2 and TRBJ2-2; 11 bases are a match to TRBD2. CDR3 length equals 17 residues. Germline lookup yields CDR1 WSHSY and CDR2 SAAADI. V lost 6 bases and J lost 5; bases outside the gene matches: 11. In DNA, the CDR3 is TGCGCCAGCAGGGGGGTGGGCACTAGCGGGAGAACCGGGGAGCTGTTTTTT. Its translation: CASRGVGTSGRTGELFF.

The chain combines TRBV4-2 with TRBJ2-7; 10 positions agree with TRBD2. Germline CDR1 is LGHNA and CDR2 is YNFKEQ. The trim removed 3 bases at V and 9 bases at J, leaving 14 bases unmatched. The CDR3 totals 16 residues. The CDR3 protein is CASSQSRASGSKGQYF. The CDR3 DNA reads TGTGCCAGCAGCCAGAGCCGGGCTAGCGGGAGTAAAGGGCAGTACTTC.

In its sample, this clone was seen a few times. J is TRBJ2-1 and V is TRBV9; 7 bases fit TRBD2. V shed 1 base, J shed 5 bases, and the junction held 6 bases outside the gene matches. The CDR3 has 15 amino acids. From germline, CDR1 is SGDLS and CDR2 YYNGEE. The CDR3 loop is CASSVTRTRHNEQFF. CDR3 coding DNA: TGTGCCAGCAGCGTAACCCGGACTAGGCACAATGAGCAGTTCTTC.

This chain uses TRBV29-1 with TRBJ1-2; 7 nucleotides align to TRBD1. V shed 2 bases, J shed 5 bases, and the junction held 8 bases outside the gene matches. Germline V CDR1 and CDR2: SQVTM, ANQGSEA. This CDR3 region has 14 residues. This CDR3 reads CSVERFDRDYGYTF. The CDR3 DNA follows: TGCAGCGTTGAACGGTTTGACAGGGATTATGGCTACACCTTC.

The chain joins TRBV30 to TRBJ2-2, with 7 bases matching TRBD1. The ends lost 4 bases at V and 3 bases at J; junction bases unmatched: 17. Germline values: CDR1 GTSNPN, CDR2 SVGIG (reference sequence). This CDR3 spans 18 amino acids. CDR3 DNA: TGTGCCTGGAACAGTTACCGGGACAGTCAACCGTACACCGGGGAGCTGTTTTTT. Its protein is CAWNSYRDSQPYTGELFF. Drawing the rest from reference TRBV30 and TRBJ2-2, the complete variable domain is SQTIHQWPATLVQPVGSPLSLECTVEGTSNPNLYWYRQAAGRGLQLLFYSVGIGQISSEVPQNLSASRPQDRQFILSSKKLLLSDSGFYLCAWNSYRDSQPYTGELFFGEGSRLTVL.

V usage is TRBV11-2 and J usage is TRBJ1-4; no reliable D call. The germline gives CDR1 SGHAT, CDR2 FQNNGV. The CDR3 is 14 residues long. Trimming removed 6 bases from V and 1 base from J, with 9 bases in between. The CDR3 reads CASSLLRTNEKLFF. The CDR3 DNA reads TGTGCCAGCAGTTTACTCAGAACTAATGAAAAACTGTTTTTT.

This clone was detected only once. The rearrangement uses TRBV6-2 or TRBV6-3 and TRBJ1-5; 7 positions match TRBD1. The CDR3 extends over 15 amino acids. V gave up 5 bases and J gave up 4 bases; unmatched junction bases: 8. The germline CDR1 and CDR2 sequences are MNHEY and SVGEGT. CDR3 sequence reads: CASSDRTGLNQPQHF. CDR3 nucleotides: TGTGCCAGCAGTGACCGGACAGGTTTGAATCAGCCCCAGCATTTT.

The chain has TRBV2 and TRBJ2-3, with TRBD1 identical over 7 bases. The CDR3 length is 15 residues. The ends lost 4 bases at V and 2 bases at J; junction bases unmatched: 6. From germline, CDR1 is SNHLY and CDR2 FYNNEI. CDR3 nucleotide sequence: TGTGCCAGCAGTGTGGGACAGAACCCCACAGATACGCAGTATTTT. It is translated as CASSVGQNPTDTQYF.

This chain connects TRBV5-1 to TRBJ1-5; tentatively, D is TRBD1 (5 bases). This CDR3 has 15 amino acids. Trimming took off 2 bases at V and 7 bases at J, with 16 bases between the two ends. Germline V gene data show CDR1 as SGHRS and CDR2 as YFSETQ. The CDR3, as DNA: TGCGCCAGCAGCTTAGGGGATTTTAACGCGCAGCCCCAGCATTTT. Translation: CASSLGDFNAQPQHF.

The V call is TRBV27, the J call TRBJ2-7; D gene ambiguous. Per germline, CDR1 MNHEY and CDR2 SMNVEV (reference sequence). The length of the CDR3 is 15 residues. V shed 0 bases and J shed 2 bases, with 11 bases lying between them. Written as DNA, the CDR3 is TGTGCCAGCAGTTTATCGAAACGAACAACCTACGAGCAGTACTTC. Protein product: CASSLSKRTTYEQYF.

The CDR3 is CASSPLASGSFHEQFF. The CDR3 bases are TGTGCCAGCTCACCCCTGGCTAGCGGGAGTTTCCATGAGCAGTTCTTC. The V call is TRBV18, the J call TRBJ2-1, with 10 bases fitting TRBD2. Trimming took 3 bases from V and 8 from J; bases not matched to a gene: 10. The CDR3 has 16 residues. CDR1 KGHSH and CDR2 LQKENI come from the germline V gene. Full variable domain (missing parts from reference TRBV18 and TRBJ2-1): NAGVMQNPRHLVRRRGQEARLRCSPMKGHSHVYWYRQLPEEGLKFMVYLQKENIIDESGMPKERFSAEFPKEGPSILRIQQVVRGDSAAYFCASSPLASGSFHEQFFGPGTRLTVL.

V gene TRBV6-5 combines with J gene TRBJ2-1, with D tentatively TRBD2 (5 bases). The V gene's germline CDR1 is MNHEY and CDR2 SVGAGI. The length of the CDR3 is 16 residues. V lost 0 bases to trimming and J lost 7 bases, with 16 bases between them. Here the CDR3 DNA reads TGTGCCAGCAGTTACTCGAGAGGCGGACTCTTGAATGAGCAGTTCTTC. It encodes CASSYSRGGLLNEQFF.

V and J are TRBV7-8 and TRBJ2-2; TRBD1 aligns across 10 bases. The CDR3 length is 18 residues. The germline gives CDR1 SGHVS, CDR2 FQNEAQ. V was pared by 2 bases and J by 6 bases, with 12 bases of the junction left unmatched. The CDR3 bases are TGTGCCAGCAGCTTACTAGATGTCCGGGACAGGGGAGCCGGGGAGCTGTTTTTT. Its protein product is CASSLLDVRDRGAGELFF.

The CDR3 region is CASSVDRTGRSTRKLFF. The CDR3 DNA reads as TGTGCCAGCAGCGTAGATAGGACAGGCCGCTCAACCCGAAAACTGTTTTTT. The chain couples TRBV9 to TRBJ1-4, with 7 positions matching TRBD1. CDR3 length: 17 amino acids. V gave up 0 bases and J gave up 10 bases; unmatched junction bases: 15. Germline V CDR1 and CDR2: SGDLS, YYNGEE. The variable domain in full, with the rest retrieved from reference TRBV9 and TRBJ1-4, is DSGVTQTPKHLITATGQRVTLRCSPRSGDLSVYWYQQSLDQGLQFLIQYYNGEERAKGNILERFSAQQFPDLHSELNLSSLELGDSALYFCASSVDRTGRSTRKLFFGSGTQLSVL.

This chain links TRBV11-2 with TRBJ1-1; D gene ambiguous. The CDR3 runs 11 residues. CDR1 and CDR2 from the germline V gene are SGHAT and FQNNGV. V was clipped by 1 base and J by 11 bases, with 8 bases between them. CDR3 bases: TGTGCCAGCAGCTTAGGTCATCGGGCTTTCTTT. Residues: CASSLGHRAFF.

The chain's CDR3 is CASSHLDSGQFQYF. The CDR3 DNA is TGTGCCAGCAGCCATTTAGATAGCGGCCAGTTTCAGTACTTC. The chain couples TRBV14 to TRBJ2-7, with D perhaps matching TRBD2 (6 bases). This CDR3 region has 14 residues. V was shortened by 3 bases and J by 10 bases, with 19 bases between the two germline ends. Germline CDR1 is SGHDN and CDR2 is FVKESK.

This clone was observed once. This chain links TRBV5-1 with TRBJ2-7; 11 bases fit TRBD1. The CDR3 length is 15 residues. The junction had 6 bases not matched to a gene; V was cut back by 5 bases and J by 2 bases. Per germline, CDR1 SGHRS and CDR2 YFSETQ. The DNA for the CDR3 is TGCGCCAGCAGGCTGGGACAGGGGGGAACCTACGAGCAGTACTTC. This gives the protein CASRLGQGGTYEQYF.

The rearrangement uses TRBV27 and TRBJ1-4; the D gene is possibly TRBD1 (5 bases). V was clipped by 6 bases and J by 8 bases, with 19 bases between them. The CDR3 sequence is 15 residues long. In germline, CDR1 is MNHEY, CDR2 SMNVEV (reference sequence). The CDR3 protein is CASSRGPGGFEKLFF. The CDR3 nucleotides read TGTGCCAGCAGCCGGGGACCGGGGGGATTCGAAAAACTGTTTTTT. Full variable domain (rest looked up from reference TRBV27 and TRBJ1-4): EAQVTQNPRYLITVTGKKLTVTCSQNMNHEYMSWYRQDPGLGLRQIYYSMNVEVTDKGDVPEGYKVSRKEKRNFPLILESPSPNQTSLYFCASSRGPGGFEKLFFGSGTQLSVL.

The chain has TRBV11-3 and TRBJ1-1, with D uncertain. Germline V gives CDR1 SGHNT, CDR2 YENEEA. V shed 1 base and J shed 5 bases, with 8 bases lying between them. The CDR3 is 13 amino acids. CDR3: CASSLVENTEAFF. Written as DNA, the CDR3 is TGTGCCAGCAGCTTAGTTGAGAATACTGAAGCTTTCTTT. The variable domain in full, with the rest retrieved from reference TRBV11-3 and TRBJ1-1, is EAGVVQSPRYKIIEKKQPVAFWCNPISGHNTLYWYLQNLGQGPELLIRYENEEAVDDSQLPKDRFSAERLKGVDSTLKIQPAELGDSAVYLCASSLVENTEAFFGQGTRLTVV.

V is TRBV7-6 and J is TRBJ2-7; 8 bases fit TRBD2. The CDR3 sequence is 14 residues long. V trimming: 5 bases; J trimming: 7 bases; junction bases outside the gene matches: 10. The V gene's germline CDR1 is SGHVS and CDR2 FNYEAQ. DNA of the CDR3: TGTGCCAGCAGCCTCCAGACTAGCGTGGAGGAGCAGTACTTC. It is translated as CASSLQTSVEEQYF.

This sequence joins TRBV7-8 and TRBJ1-5; 7 bases match TRBD1. The ends lost 1 base at V and 6 bases at J; junction bases unmatched: 3. The length of the CDR3 is 14 residues. The germline V gene encodes CDR1 SGHVS and CDR2 FQNEAQ. The CDR3 here is CASSLVRQGQPQHF. Here the CDR3 DNA reads TGTGCCAGCAGCTTAGTTCGACAGGGTCAGCCCCAGCATTTT.

The chain joins TRBV18 to TRBJ2-3, with 11 bases identical to TRBD2. Germline assignment: CDR1 KGHSH and CDR2 LQKENI. The V and J ends lost 0 bases and 4 bases, in that order; junction bases with no gene match: 6. The length of the CDR3 is 17 residues. This CDR3 reads CASSPPTSGSRADTQYF. CDR3 nucleotide sequence: TGTGCCAGCTCACCACCAACTAGCGGGAGTCGGGCAGATACGCAGTATTTT.

This clone was observed once. This chain joins TRBV29-1 and TRBJ1-1; 9 nucleotides line up with TRBD1. The CDR3 sequence is 13 residues long. The germline V gene encodes CDR1 SQVTM and CDR2 ANQGSEA. J gave up 4 bases and V 4 bases, and 4 bases lay outside the gene matches. Here the CDR3 DNA reads TGCAGCGTTGGGACAGGGGTGAGCACTGAAGCTTTCTTT. It specifies CSVGTGVSTEAFF.

This clone was counted once. This chain joins TRBV4-1 and TRBJ2-1, with TRBD2 matching 10 bases. The CDR3 loop spans 16 amino acids. Trimming removed 4 bases from V and 4 bases from J; junction bases left unmatched: 7. Germline lookup yields CDR1 MGHRA and CDR2 YSYEKL. The CDR3 region has the DNA TGCGCCAGCAGCCCACCACTAGCGGGAAAATACAATGAGCAGTTCTTC. Encoded protein: CASSPPLAGKYNEQFF.

The chain links TRBV29-1 to TRBJ2-7, with 14 bases aligning to TRBD2. V shed 4 bases, J shed 2 bases, and the junction held 7 bases outside the gene matches. CDR1 SQVTM and CDR2 ANQGSEA come from the germline V gene. This CDR3 is 16 amino acids long. CDR3 nucleotide sequence: TGCAGCGTTGGACTAGCGGGAGGGTCCTCCCCCTACGAGCAGTACTTC. The encoded protein is CSVGLAGGSSPYEQYF.

This chain connects TRBV24-1 to TRBJ1-1; the D gene is possibly TRBD1 (5 bases). This CDR3 has 15 amino acids. Germline V CDR1 and CDR2: KGHDR, SFDVKD. Trimming pared 5 bases from V and 4 bases from J, leaving 16 bases between. The CDR3 region has the DNA TGTGCCACCAGTGGGGGGGTCGGAGTGGGCACTGAAGCTTTCTTT. It translates to CATSGGVGVGTEAFF.

This chain connects TRBV9 to TRBJ1-1; the match to TRBD1 covers 9 bases. The CDR3 consists of 12 residues. The germline CDR1 and CDR2 sequences are SGDLS and YYNGEE. Trimming took 3 bases from V and 8 from J; bases not matched to a gene: 2. The DNA of the CDR3 is TGTGCCAGCAGCGCAGGACAGGGGGAAGCTTTCTTT. It is translated as CASSAGQGEAFF.